This T cell receptor (beta chain) was captured in a study of CXCR3-negative and CXCR3-positive naive CD8 T cells. Study-level points and caveats: Naive cells that were CXCR3-positive had more hydrophobic TRB CDR3s (compared with CXCR3-negative naive cells). Comparison of naive subsets found surface CD5 to be comparable, and TCR strength was inferred on the basis of TRB CDR3 properties. Researchers reported similar TRBV-TRBJ usage in naive CXCR3-negative and CXCR3-positive cells, though memory differed.

For this clonotype: The antigen is unknown.

The germline V gene encodes CDR1 MNHNY and CDR2 SVGAGI (reference sequence). This CDR3 has 15 residues. Naivety in CD8+ T cells corresponded to a CD45RO-CCR7+CD27+CD95- phenotype. Preparation of TRB cDNA libraries relied on 5' RACE carrying UMI labels. No DNA is given; TCRdb re-called the 5' RACE reads and lists each CDR3 protein once. The sample holds roughly 100,000 distinct CDR3 sequences. The clonotype was recovered from a human donor in good health. Some clones in this sample may be carry-over from other donors' samples. This chain links TRBV6-6 with TRBJ2-2; TCRdb's D call of TRBD1 is untestable without DNA. The sequenced material came from naive CXCR3+ CD8+ T cells from blood. Subset defined: CD45RO-CCR7+CD27+CD95- naive CD8+ T cells expressing CXCR3 (TNR3+). The CDR3 protein is CASSADRGRTGELFF.